This TCR beta chain was sequenced during a study of T cell responses to AZD1222 COVID-19 vaccine. About the study: Both about-4-week and about-12-week second-dose recipients were combined. Whole-study results and caveats: Nearly half of spike-specific TCRs reportedly target variant regions that are unmutated in the B.1.351 and B.1.1.7 variants. Clonal diversity was possibly underestimated; the donors were predominantly white British and more often female. With dominance at 160-218 and 743-854, vaccine-associated CD4 TCRs spanned spike.

About this clone: Its target is not known.

Profiling relied on immunoSEQ multiplex PCR, and the TCRdb table lists in-frame clones only, not all of them. The sample carries about 180,000 clones, about 91% recorded once. The sample in question was peripheral blood, obtained on day 0 of AZD1222 vaccination. This sequence was found in an adult in good health.

The CDR3 spells CASSAPGGRNEQYF. CDR3 sequence (DNA): TGTGCCAGCAGCGCCCCAGGGGGCCGGAACGAGCAGTACTTC. The chain links TRBV9 to TRBJ2-7, with 8 bases matching TRBD1. CDR1 and CDR2 (germline): SGDLS, YYNGEE. The CDR3 runs to 14 residues. With V trimmed by 3 bases and J by 5 bases, 7 bases remained unmatched.